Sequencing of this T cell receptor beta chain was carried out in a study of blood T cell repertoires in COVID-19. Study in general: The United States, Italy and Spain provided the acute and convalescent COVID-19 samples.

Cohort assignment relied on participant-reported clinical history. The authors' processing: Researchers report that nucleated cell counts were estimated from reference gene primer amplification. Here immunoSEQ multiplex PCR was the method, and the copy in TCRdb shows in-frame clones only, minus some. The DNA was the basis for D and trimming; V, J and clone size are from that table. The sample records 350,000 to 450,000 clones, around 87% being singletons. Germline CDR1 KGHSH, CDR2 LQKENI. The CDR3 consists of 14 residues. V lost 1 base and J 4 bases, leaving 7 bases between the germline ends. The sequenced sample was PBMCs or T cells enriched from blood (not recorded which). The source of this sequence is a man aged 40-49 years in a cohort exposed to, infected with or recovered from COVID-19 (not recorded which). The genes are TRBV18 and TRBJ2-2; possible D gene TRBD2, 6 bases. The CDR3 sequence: CASSPRGGTGELFF. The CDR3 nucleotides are TGTGCCAGCTCACCACGGGGAGGCACCGGGGAGCTGTTTTTT.